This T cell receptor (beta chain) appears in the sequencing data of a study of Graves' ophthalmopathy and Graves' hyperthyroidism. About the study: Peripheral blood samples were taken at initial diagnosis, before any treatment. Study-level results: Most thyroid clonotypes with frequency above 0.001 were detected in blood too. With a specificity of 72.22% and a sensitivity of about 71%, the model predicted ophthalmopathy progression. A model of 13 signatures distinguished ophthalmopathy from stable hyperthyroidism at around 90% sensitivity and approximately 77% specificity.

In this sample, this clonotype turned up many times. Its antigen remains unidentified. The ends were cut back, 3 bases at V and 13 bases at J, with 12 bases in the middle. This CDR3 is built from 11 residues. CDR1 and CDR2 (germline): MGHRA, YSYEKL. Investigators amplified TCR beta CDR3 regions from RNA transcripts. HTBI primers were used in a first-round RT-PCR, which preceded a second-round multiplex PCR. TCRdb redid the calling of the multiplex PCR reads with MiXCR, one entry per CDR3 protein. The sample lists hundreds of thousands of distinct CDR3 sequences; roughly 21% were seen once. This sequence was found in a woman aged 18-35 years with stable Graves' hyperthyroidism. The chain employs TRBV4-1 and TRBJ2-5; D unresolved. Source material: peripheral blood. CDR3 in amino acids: CASSHYTTLYF. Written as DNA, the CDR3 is TGCGCCAGCAGCCACTATACTACTCTGTACTTC.